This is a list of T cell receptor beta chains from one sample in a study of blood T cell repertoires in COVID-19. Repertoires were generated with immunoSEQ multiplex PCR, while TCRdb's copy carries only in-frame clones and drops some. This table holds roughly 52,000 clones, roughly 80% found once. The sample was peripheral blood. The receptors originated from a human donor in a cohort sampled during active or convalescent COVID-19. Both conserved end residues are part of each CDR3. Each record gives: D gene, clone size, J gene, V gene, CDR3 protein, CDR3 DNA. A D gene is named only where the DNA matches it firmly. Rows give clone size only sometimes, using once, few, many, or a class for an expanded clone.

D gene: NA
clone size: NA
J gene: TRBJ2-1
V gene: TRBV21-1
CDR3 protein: CASSGTPGLSLNEQFF
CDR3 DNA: TGTGCCAGCAGCGGCACGCCGGGACTTTCACTTAATGAGCAGTTCTTC

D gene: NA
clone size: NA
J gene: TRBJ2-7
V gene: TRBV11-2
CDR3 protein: CASSAPASYEQYF
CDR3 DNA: TGTGCCAGCAGCGCCCCGGCTAGCTACGAGCAGTACTTC

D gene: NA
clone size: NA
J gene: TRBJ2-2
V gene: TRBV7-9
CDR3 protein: CASSLRVSNTGELFF
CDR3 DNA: TGTGCCAGCAGCTTGCGGGTCTCGAACACCGGGGAGCTGTTTTTT

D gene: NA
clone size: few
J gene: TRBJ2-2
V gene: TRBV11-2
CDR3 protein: CASSRTLSFTGELFF
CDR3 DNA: TGTGCCAGCAGCCGTACCCTATCATTCACCGGGGAGCTGTTTTTT

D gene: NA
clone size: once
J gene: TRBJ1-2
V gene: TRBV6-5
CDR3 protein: CASSMAGGYTF
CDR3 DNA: TGTGCCAGCAGCATGGCGGGGGGCTACACCTTC

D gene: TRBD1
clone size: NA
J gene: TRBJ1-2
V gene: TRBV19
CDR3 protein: CASHGGQGGYGYTF
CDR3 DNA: TGTGCCAGTCATGGTGGCCAGGGGGGCTATGGCTACACCTTC

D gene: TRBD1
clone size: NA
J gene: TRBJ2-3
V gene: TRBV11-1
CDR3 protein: CASSLALVWTGDEKCTQYF
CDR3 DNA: TGTGCCAGCAGCTTAGCGCTAGTTTGGACAGGGGATGAGAAGTGTACGCAGTATTTT

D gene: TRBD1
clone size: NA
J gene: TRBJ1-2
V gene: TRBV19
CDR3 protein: CASRTGQGYYGYTF
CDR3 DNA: TGTGCCAGTAGAACGGGACAGGGGTACTATGGCTACACCTTC

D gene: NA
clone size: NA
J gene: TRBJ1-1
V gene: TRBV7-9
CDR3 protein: CASSLGRGNTEAFF
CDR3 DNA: TGTGCCAGCAGCTTAGGCAGGGGGAACACTGAAGCTTTCTTT

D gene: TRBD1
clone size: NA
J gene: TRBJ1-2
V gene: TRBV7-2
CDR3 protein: CASSLGLGQGHGYTF
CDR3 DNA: TGTGCCAGCAGCTTAGGATTGGGACAGGGGCATGGCTACACCTTC

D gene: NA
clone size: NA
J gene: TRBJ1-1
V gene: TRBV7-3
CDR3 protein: CASSLGGLDTEAFF
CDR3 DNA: TGTGCCAGCAGCTTGGGGGGTTTAGACACTGAAGCTTTCTTT

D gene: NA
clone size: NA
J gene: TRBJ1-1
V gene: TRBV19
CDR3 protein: CASSMGWGGNTEAFF
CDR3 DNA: TGTGCCAGTAGTATGGGGTGGGGAGGTAACACTGAAGCTTTCTTT

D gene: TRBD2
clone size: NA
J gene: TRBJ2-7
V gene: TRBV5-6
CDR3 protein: CASGSSGGPYLKFSYEQYF
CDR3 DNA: TGTGCCAGCGGATCTAGCGGGGGCCCGTACCTTAAATTCTCCTACGAGCAGTACTTC

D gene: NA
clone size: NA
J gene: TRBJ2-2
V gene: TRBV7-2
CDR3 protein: CASSQTGYGTGELFF
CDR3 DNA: TGTGCCAGCAGCCAAACAGGGTACGGCACCGGGGAGCTGTTTTTT

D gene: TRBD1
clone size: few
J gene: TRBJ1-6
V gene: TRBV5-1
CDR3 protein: CASSLGTGENSPLHF
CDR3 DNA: TGCGCCAGCAGCCTTGGGACAGGGGAAAATTCACCCCTCCACTTT

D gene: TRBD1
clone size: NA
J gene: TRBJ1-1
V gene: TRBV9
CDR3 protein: CASSGTGYTEAFF
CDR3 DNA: TGTGCCAGCAGCGGGACAGGGTACACTGAAGCTTTCTTT

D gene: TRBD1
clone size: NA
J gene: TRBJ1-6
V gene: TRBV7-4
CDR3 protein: CASSLTLTGNALHF
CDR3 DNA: TGTGCCAGCAGCCTGACCCTGACAGGGAATGCCCTCCACTTT

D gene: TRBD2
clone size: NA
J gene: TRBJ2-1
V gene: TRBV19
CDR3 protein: CASSLYRGLADPRSINEQFF
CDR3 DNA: TGTGCCAGTAGTTTATACAGGGGACTAGCGGATCCCCGCTCTATTAATGAGCAGTTCTTC

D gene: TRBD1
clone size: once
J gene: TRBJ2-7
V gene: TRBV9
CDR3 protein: CASSPFRDRYHEQYF
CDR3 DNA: TGTGCCAGCAGCCCATTCCGGGACAGGTACCACGAGCAGTACTTC

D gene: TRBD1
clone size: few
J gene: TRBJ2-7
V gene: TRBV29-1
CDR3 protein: CSAWTGPGEQYF
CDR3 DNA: TGCAGCGCCTGGACAGGGCCTGGCGAGCAGTACTTC

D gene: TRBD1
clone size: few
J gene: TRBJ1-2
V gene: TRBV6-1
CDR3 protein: CASSERQGGGRGYTF
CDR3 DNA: TGTGCCAGCAGTGAACGCCAGGGGGGTGGAAGAGGCTACACCTTC

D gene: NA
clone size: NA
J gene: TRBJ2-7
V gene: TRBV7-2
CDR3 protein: CASSREGLSYEQYF
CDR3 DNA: TGTGCCAGCAGCCGCGAGGGACTCTCCTACGAGCAGTACTTC